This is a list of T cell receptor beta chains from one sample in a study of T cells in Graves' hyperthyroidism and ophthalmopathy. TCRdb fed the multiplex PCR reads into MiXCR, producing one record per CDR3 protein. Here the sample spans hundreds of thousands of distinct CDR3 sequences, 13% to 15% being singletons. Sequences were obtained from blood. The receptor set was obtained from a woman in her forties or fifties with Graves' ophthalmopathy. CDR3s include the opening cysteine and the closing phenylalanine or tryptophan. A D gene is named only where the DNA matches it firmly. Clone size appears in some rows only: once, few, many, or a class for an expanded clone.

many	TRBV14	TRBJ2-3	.	TGTGCCAGCAGCCCGATTCACGCCCAGGGTGGTAGGCAGTATTTT	CASSPIHAQGGRQYF
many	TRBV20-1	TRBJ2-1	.	TGCAGTGCTAGAGAGCAGGGTATAACCTACAATGAGCAGTTCTTC	CSAREQGITYNEQFF
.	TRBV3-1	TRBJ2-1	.	TGTGCCAGCAGCCAAGAAGACGGGCGCAATGAGCGGTTCTTC	CASSQEDGRNERFF
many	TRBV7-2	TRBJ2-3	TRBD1	TGTGCCAGCAGCTTAGCATTCAGGGGGAGTACGCAGTATTTT	CASSLAFRGSTQYF
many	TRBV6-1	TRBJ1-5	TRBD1	TGTGCCAGCATTGGTCAGGGGGCGAGGCAGCCCCAGCATTTT	CASIGQGARQPQHF
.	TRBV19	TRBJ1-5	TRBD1	TGTGCCAGTAGAGACATCGGACAGGGTTTTAATCAGCCCCAGCATTTT	CASRDIGQGFNQPQHF
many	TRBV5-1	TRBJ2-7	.	TGCGCCAGCAGCAGGTCCGGGACGGCCCTCTCCTACGAGCAGTACTTC	CASSRSGTALSYEQYF
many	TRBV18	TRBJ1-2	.	TGTGCCAGCTCACAGGGGTTCGACTATGGCTACACCTTC	CASSQGFDYGYTF
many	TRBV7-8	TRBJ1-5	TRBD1	TGTGCCAGCAGCGAAGACAGGGGTCAGCCCCAGCATTTT	CASSEDRGQPQHF
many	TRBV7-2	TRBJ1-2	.	TGTGCCAGCAGCTCCACCGGGACGGCTCTCCATGGCTACACCTTC	CASSSTGTALHGYTF
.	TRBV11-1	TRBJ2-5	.	TGTACCAGCACTCCCCGATCAGGAGGAGAGACCCAGTACTTC	CTSTPRSGGETQYF
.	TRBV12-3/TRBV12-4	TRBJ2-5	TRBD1	TGTGCCAGCAGCCCCACTCCGGGACAGGGGGCAGAGACCCAGTACTTC	CASSPTPGQGAETQYF
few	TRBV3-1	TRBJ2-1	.	TGTGCCAGCAGCCAGAGTAGACCTGACAATGAGCAGTTCTTC	CASSQSRPDNEQFF
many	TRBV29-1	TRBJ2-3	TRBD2	TGCAGCGCGGGACTAGCGGGAGGAGTCAATACGCAGTATTTT	CSAGLAGGVNTQYF
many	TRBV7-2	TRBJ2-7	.	TGTGCCAGCAGCCCAAGAATGGGGGGATGGGGAACCTACGAGCAGTACTTC	CASSPRMGGWGTYEQYF
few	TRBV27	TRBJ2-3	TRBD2	TGTGCCAGCAGTTGGACTAGCGGGAGTAGGGCAGGGTATCCAGATACGCAGTATTTT	CASSWTSGSRAGYPDTQYF
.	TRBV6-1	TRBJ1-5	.	TGTGCCAGCCAAGTCCCGGGTTTTGCCAATCAGCCCCAGCATTTT	CASQVPGFANQPQHF
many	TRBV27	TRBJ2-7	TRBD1	TGTGCCAGGGAGGTCCGGGACAGGCTTTCCTACGAGCAGTACTTC	CAREVRDRLSYEQYF
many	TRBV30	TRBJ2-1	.	TGTGCCTGGAGTGTAAAACTCCGCTACAATGAGCAGTTCTTC	CAWSVKLRYNEQFF
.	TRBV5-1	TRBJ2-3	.	TGCGCCAGCAGCTTGGCATTGATCACAGATACGCAGTATTTT	CASSLALITDTQYF
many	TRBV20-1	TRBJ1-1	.	TGCAGTGCTAGTCCAGGAGGGAACACTGAAGCTTTCTTT	CSASPGGNTEAFF
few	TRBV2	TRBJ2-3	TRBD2	TGTGCCAGCACCACGATTAGCGGGAGGAGGGATACGCAGTATTTT	CASTTISGRRDTQYF